The source of this TCR beta chain is a study of neurological immune-mediated disorders. General study results and limits: Across subjects, no CDR3 amino acid sequence appeared in expanded clones of more than one subject, a finding that suggested private repertoires in all groups.

With 7 bases clipped from V and 1 base from J, the junction kept 13 bases outside the gene matches. The germline gives CDR1 ENHRY, CDR2 SYGVKD. CDR3 size: 18 residues. Synthesis of cDNA was accomplished via 5'RACE employing 10-nucleotide random UMIs. TCRdb re-analysed the 5' RACE reads in MiXCR, keeping a single row per CDR3 protein. The repertoire holds about 55,000 distinct CDR3 sequences, with less than 5% as singletons. This clonotype occurred many times. Its antigen is unidentified. This chain joins TRBV10-3 and TRBJ2-3, with 11 bases lining up with TRBD2. The sequence derives from a man aged 45-65 years with multiple sclerosis. The source material was PBMCs. Here the CDR3 reads CAITREIGTSGRTDTQYF. CDR3 coding DNA: TGTGCCATCACCAGAGAGATAGGGACTAGCGGACGCACAGATACGCAGTATTTT.